This T cell receptor (beta chain) was profiled in a study of T cell responses to AZD1222 COVID-19 vaccine. On this clone: Antigen specificity is unknown.

The CDR3 extends over 11 amino acids. V dropped 5 bases and J dropped 12 bases, with 14 bases sitting between them. Germline V gene data show CDR1 as DFQATT and CDR2 as SNEGSKA (reference sequence). TCRdb keeps only in-frame clones here, not all; method: immunoSEQ multiplex PCR. The repertoire holds fewer than 150,000 clones, 88% seen once, with approximately 8% in the top ten. The study's findings and limits: Spike-specific TCR breadth and depth went up after people got two AZD1222 doses.

V and J are TRBV20-1 and TRBJ1-5; D unclear. This receptor was identified in an adult in good health. Material: peripheral blood, obtained on day 0 of AZD1222 vaccination. This chain's CDR3 is CSALESIRQHF. The CDR3 nucleotides read TGCAGTGCTTTAGAGTCCATCCGCCAGCATTTT.